These 30 T cell receptor beta chains share one sample of origin, sequenced in a study of T cells in Graves' hyperthyroidism and ophthalmopathy. Amplified regions were TCR beta CDR3 sequences from RNA transcripts. The TCR CDR3 first-round RT-PCR relied on the HTBI primer set. TCRdb ran MiXCR on the multiplex PCR reads and lists one entry per CDR3 protein. Counted here are 350,000 or so distinct CDR3 sequences, approximately 18% occurring once; the ten biggest clones make up roughly 35%. Source material: blood. These receptors came from a woman under 40 with Graves' hyperthyroidism that later progressed to Graves' ophthalmopathy.

This clonotype was seen at least ten times. V gene TRBV27 combines with J gene TRBJ2-3; D is ambiguous. Germline CDR1 is MNHEY and CDR2 is SMNVEV (reference sequence). Trimming removed 3 bases at V and 4 bases at J, with 5 bases between. There are 12 residues in the CDR3. CDR3 region: CASSFFPDTQYF. CDR3 nucleotides: TGTGCCAGCAGTTTTTTCCCAGATACGCAGTATTTT.

V is TRBV29-1 and J is TRBJ1-6; weak D call: TRBD1 (6 bases). Trimming took off 5 bases at V and 5 bases at J, with 16 bases between the two ends. CDR1 is SQVTM, CDR2 ANQGSEA, per germline. The length of the CDR3 is 15 residues. CDR3 coding DNA: TGCAGCGTTAAGCTCGGGACACTAGATAATTCACCCCTCCACTTT. It translates to CSVKLGTLDNSPLHF.

A word on this clonotype: A single base separates this from a much larger clone, so it may be a read error. The chain carries TRBV4-2 and TRBJ2-7; 13 bases align to TRBD2. The CDR3 sequence is 15 residues long. The V gene's germline CDR1 is LGHNA and CDR2 YNFKEQ. The CDR3 DNA follows: TGTGCCAGCAGCCAGGAGACTAGCGGGAGGTACGGGCAGTACTTC. It encodes CASSQETSGRYGQYF.

This clonotype was observed many times. The V call is TRBV6-5, the J call TRBJ1-4; a weak D match, TRBD1 (5 bases). V dropped 0 bases and J dropped 7 bases, with 6 bases sitting between them. Per the germline V gene, CDR1 is MNHEY and CDR2 is SVGAGI. There are 13 residues in the CDR3. CDR3 bases: TGTGCCAGCAGTTACTCGCAGGGTGAAAAACTGTTTTTT. As protein: CASSYSQGEKLFF.

This clonotype was recorded at least ten times. This CDR3 is CASSNGQMNTEAFF. The DNA of the CDR3 is TGCGCCAGCAGCAACGGACAGATGAACACTGAAGCTTTCTTT. The chain links TRBV5-1 to TRBJ1-1; D is possibly TRBD1 (6 bases). This CDR3 comprises 14 residues. Germline CDR1 and CDR2: SGHRS and YFSETQ. Deletions cut 4 bases from V and 0 bases from J, with 10 bases between.

This chain uses TRBV20-1 with TRBJ2-7; D remains ambiguous. This CDR3 is built from 16 residues. The ends were cut back, 0 bases at V and 0 bases at J, with 15 bases in the middle. Germline V CDR1 and CDR2: DFQATT, SNEGSKA (reference sequence). This chain's CDR3 is CSARDQIAAISYEQYF. The CDR3 DNA reads as TGCAGTGCTAGAGATCAGATCGCGGCGATCTCCTACGAGCAGTACTTC.

There are many counts of this clonotype. The chain links TRBV4-1 to TRBJ1-1; tentatively, D is TRBD1 (5 bases). The germline gives CDR1 MGHRA, CDR2 YSYEKL. V lost 1 base and J 6 bases, leaving 21 bases between the germline ends. The CDR3 has 17 amino acids. The DNA for the CDR3 is TGCGCCAGCAGCCAAGGGGTTCGGGACGCAACGGACCCTGAAGCTTTCTTT. It specifies CASSQGVRDATDPEAFF.

This clonotype was counted ten times or more. The genes are TRBV7-9 and TRBJ1-6; 9 bases match TRBD1. With 5 bases clipped from V and 7 bases from J, the junction kept 9 bases outside the gene matches. Germline V lookup: CDR1 SEHNR, CDR2 FQNEAQ (reference sequence). The CDR3 is made up of 16 amino acids. CDR3 nucleotide sequence: TGTGCCAGCAGCCTACAGGGGGCCTCATTGAATTCACCCCTCCACTTT. It yields the protein CASSLQGASLNSPLHF.

About this clonotype: It is likely a read error, because the conserved phenylalanine at the end of the CDR3 is missing. The V and J genes are TRBV4-1 and TRBJ1-2, with TRBD1 identical over 11 bases. The germline gives CDR1 MGHRA, CDR2 YSYEKL. The length of the CDR3 is 16 residues. The V segment lost 3 bases and the J segment 4 bases; nucleotides outside the gene matches: 7. CDR3 DNA sequence: TGCGCCAGCAGCCAGGGTGGACAGGGGGCCAGCTATGGCTACACCCTC. It is translated as CASSQGGQGASYGYTL.

This clonotype was counted a few times. The V and J genes are TRBV4-1 and TRBJ2-1; 9 nucleotides align to TRBD2. CDR1 is MGHRA and CDR2 is YSYEKL in the germline V gene. The CDR3 consists of 17 residues. The V and J ends lost 4 bases and 9 bases, in that order; junction bases with no gene match: 16. The CDR3 bases are TGCGCCAGCAGCCTCCACCGGCTTGGCGGGGGGGCCCGTGAGCAGTTCTTC. Translated, it gives CASSLHRLGGGAREQFF.

The chain combines TRBV19 with TRBJ2-3; 15 bases match TRBD2. Losses at the gene ends were 7 bases for V and 5 bases for J; bases not matched to a gene: 1. Looked up from germline, CDR1 is LNHDA and CDR2 is SQIVND (reference sequence). CDR3 length equals 14 residues. CDR3 nucleotides: TGTGCCAGTACGGGACTAGCGGGAGGAGATACGCAGTATTTT. Translation gives CASTGLAGGDTQYF.

This clonotype came up many times. The chain links TRBV19 to TRBJ2-2; D is possibly TRBD2 (6 bases). Trimming took 10 bases from V and 0 from J, leaving 18 bases between them. Germline CDR1 LNHDA, CDR2 SQIVND (reference sequence). This CDR3 is built from 16 residues. The CDR3 loop is CATTLRGGTNTGELFF. The CDR3 DNA reads TGTGCCACCACACTCCGGGGCGGGACGAACACCGGGGAGCTGTTTTTT.

The chain carries TRBV11-2 and TRBJ2-7; 7 bases fit TRBD1. The CDR3 is made up of 15 amino acids. V shed 2 bases, J shed 6 bases, and the junction held 10 bases outside the gene matches. Per germline, CDR1 SGHAT and CDR2 FQNNGV. The CDR3 DNA follows: TGTGCCAGCAGCTTAAGTGAGACAGGGCTCTCCGAGCAGTACTTC. It specifies CASSLSETGLSEQYF. The whole variable domain, remainder taken from reference TRBV11-2 and TRBJ2-7, is EAGVAQSPRYKIIEKRQSVAFWCNPISGHATLYWYQQILGQGPKLLIQFQNNGVVDDSQLPKDRFSAERLKGVDSTLKIQPAKLEDSAVYLCASSLSETGLSEQYFGPGTRLTVT.

This clonotype has at least ten counts. The chain has TRBV25-1 and TRBJ1-1; D is uncertain. V was trimmed by 5 bases and J by 1 base, leaving 20 bases between them. Germline CDR1 and CDR2: MGHDK and SYGVNS. The CDR3 has 17 amino acids. The CDR3 loop reads CASSPYVAHQKNTEAFF. CDR3 nucleotides: TGTGCCAGCAGTCCCTATGTCGCACACCAGAAGAACACTGAAGCTTTCTTT.

This clonotype was counted ten times or more. The genes are TRBV14 and TRBJ2-5; 7 bases align to TRBD1. V shed 1 base, J shed 5 bases, and the junction held 7 bases outside the gene matches. This CDR3 is 15 amino acids long. Germline CDR1 and CDR2: SGHDN and FVKESK. The CDR3 loop reads CASSQGQGWKETQYF. The CDR3 DNA reads TGTGCCAGCAGCCAAGGACAGGGTTGGAAGGAGACCCAGTACTTC.

Concerning this clonotype itself: The conserved phenylalanine or tryptophan is not found at the CDR3 terminus, so this likely reflects a read error. V gene TRBV19 combines with J gene TRBJ2-7; tentative D call: TRBD2 (7 bases). Trimming took off 5 bases at V and 4 bases at J, with 12 bases between the two ends. From germline, CDR1 is LNHDA and CDR2 SQIVND (reference sequence). The CDR3 extends over 13 amino acids. The CDR3 DNA reads TGTGCCAGTAGTTTCGGGGGGCGATACGAGCAGTACCTC. It is translated as CASSFGGRYEQYL.

There are a few counts of this clonotype. V gene TRBV7-9 combines with J gene TRBJ1-2; D ambiguous. Germline V gives CDR1 SEHNR, CDR2 FQNEAQ (reference sequence). The CDR3 spans 11 residues. Trimming removed 1 base at V and 14 bases at J, with 11 bases between. CDR3 nucleotide sequence: TGTGCCAGCAGCTTAGGGACTTCCGAGACCTTC. This sequence encodes CASSLGTSETF.

This clonotype was observed at least ten times. V and J are TRBV30 and TRBJ2-7, with TRBD2 identical over 10 bases. The J segment lost 1 base and the V segment lost 7 bases, leaving 4 bases of the junction unmatched. Germline V gene data show CDR1 as GTSNPN and CDR2 as SVGIG (reference sequence). This CDR3 has 13 residues. CDR3 coding DNA: TGTGCCTTGGGGACTAGCGCGTCCTACGAGCAGTACTTC. This translates into CALGTSASYEQYF.

This clonotype was counted at least ten times. The CDR3 sequence is CASSQLGTGSPDTQYF. The CDR3, as DNA: TGTGCCAGCAGCCAACTCGGGACAGGGTCTCCGGATACGCAGTATTTT. V is TRBV14 and J is TRBJ2-3, with 9 bases identical to TRBD1. The J segment lost 6 bases and the V segment lost 2 bases, leaving 9 bases of the junction unmatched. The CDR3 has 16 amino acids. CDR1 and CDR2 (germline): SGHDN, FVKESK.

This clonotype was seen a few times. The rearrangement links TRBV5-8 to TRBJ2-2, with D possibly being TRBD1 (5 bases). CDR1 is SGHTS, CDR2 YDEGEE, per germline. The CDR3 has 17 residues. Trimming stripped 3 bases from V and 0 bases from J, with 15 bases between. CDR3 DNA sequence: TGTGCCAGCAGCTCTTATCCAGGGATTTCGAACACCGGGGAGCTGTTTTTT. Its translation is CASSSYPGISNTGELFF.

This clonotype has only a few counts. The V call is TRBV29-1, the J call TRBJ2-7; D might be TRBD2 (6 bases). V lost 4 bases and J lost 0, with 10 bases in between. Germline CDR1 and CDR2: SQVTM and ANQGSEA. This CDR3 is 13 amino acids long. The CDR3, as DNA: TGCAGCGTTGTGGGGGGAAGCTCCTACGAGCAGTACTTC. Translated, it gives CSVVGGSSYEQYF.

This clonotype was found many times. CDR3 DNA sequence: TGTGCCAGCAGTCCCCTCTGGGGAGGAACCTACGAGCAGTACTTC. This translates into CASSPLWGGTYEQYF. The rearrangement joins TRBV28 to TRBJ2-7, with a tentative D call TRBD2 (6 bases). The CDR3 spans 15 residues. CDR1 and CDR2 (germline): MDHEN, SYDVKM. The ends were cut back, 5 bases at V and 2 bases at J, with 16 bases in the middle.

On this clonotype: This sequence may be a read error, since a much larger clone differs from it by one base. This sequence joins TRBV7-9 and TRBJ1-4; no clear D. V lost 5 bases and J lost 0, with 10 bases in between. The CDR3 has 15 residues. Germline assignment: CDR1 SEHNR and CDR2 FQNEAQ (reference sequence). The chain's CDR3 is CASSQRIATNEKLFF. DNA for the CDR3: TGTGCCAGCAGCCAGAGGATAGCAACTAATGAAAAACTGTTTTTT.

This chain links TRBV7-9 with TRBJ2-5; D is uncertain. Germline V gene lookup returns CDR1 SEHNR and CDR2 FQNEAQ (reference sequence). This CDR3 is built from 16 residues. V was trimmed by 6 bases and J by 0 bases, leaving 17 bases between them. The CDR3: CASRRSFSVYQETQYF. CDR3 DNA: TGTGCCAGCAGACGCTCATTCTCAGTTTACCAAGAGACCCAGTACTTC.

A note on this clonotype: Since a much larger clone is just one base distant, this may be a read error. This rearrangement joins TRBV7-9 to TRBJ2-5, with D perhaps given as TRBD1 or TRBD2 (7 bases each). The end of the DNA is better explained by TRBJ2-1, so the J call may be wrong. Germline-derived CDR1 and CDR2 are SEHNR and FQNEAQ (reference sequence). CDR3 length: 15 amino acids. CDR3 sequence (DNA): TGTGCCAGCAGCTCAGGGGGTGCGGGAGTGGAGACCCAGTTCTTC. This encodes CASSSGGAGVETQFF.

This clonotype was detected a few times. This sequence joins TRBV9 and TRBJ2-2; D gene uncertain. This CDR3 has 12 residues. Germline-derived CDR1 and CDR2 are SGDLS and YYNGEE. Trimming removed 0 bases at V and 6 bases at J, with 3 bases between. CDR3 sequence reads: CASSVVSGELFF. The CDR3 nucleotides are TGTGCCAGCAGCGTAGTTTCCGGGGAGCTGTTTTTT. Together with reference TRBV9 and TRBJ2-2, the CDR3 gives the full variable domain: DSGVTQTPKHLITATGQRVTLRCSPRSGDLSVYWYQQSLDQGLQFLIQYYNGEERAKGNILERFSAQQFPDLHSELNLSSLELGDSALYFCASSVVSGELFFGEGSRLTVL.

This clonotype appeared a few times. The chain joins TRBV10-3 to TRBJ2-2; 11 bases agree with TRBD1. The V gene end was trimmed by 10 bases and the J gene end by 7 bases; junction bases not matched to a gene: 8. The germline CDR1 and CDR2 sequences are ENHRY and SYGVKD. This CDR3 has 14 amino acids. CDR3 amino acids: CATKTGQGVGELFF. In nucleotides, the CDR3 is TGTGCCACCAAAACGGGACAGGGGGTCGGGGAGCTGTTTTTT.

This clonotype was seen repeatedly, ten times or more. The chain recombines TRBV13 with TRBJ2-1, with 9 bases fitting TRBD2. The V gene end was trimmed by 3 bases and the J gene end by 7 bases; junction bases not matched to a gene: 7. Per germline, CDR1 PRHDT and CDR2 FYEKMQ (reference sequence). CDR3 length: 15 amino acids. CDR3 region: CASSFGSGRDNEQFF. In DNA, the CDR3 is TGTGCCAGCAGCTTCGGTAGCGGGAGAGATAATGAGCAGTTCTTC.

V usage is TRBV3-1 and J usage is TRBJ2-5; D is unclear. V was pared by 0 bases and J by 1 base, with 15 bases between. The germline V gene encodes CDR1 LGHDT and CDR2 YNNKEL (reference sequence). The CDR3 runs to 17 residues. The CDR3 region is CASSQEVGWGSQETQYF. CDR3 nucleotides: TGTGCCAGCAGCCAAGAGGTCGGCTGGGGAAGCCAAGAGACCCAGTACTTC.

The sample holds many counts of this clonotype. The chain combines TRBV12-3 or TRBV12-4 with TRBJ2-5, with 9 bases that match TRBD1. CDR3 length: 16 residues. V shed 4 bases and J 2 bases; nucleotides not matched to a gene: 8. The CDR3 DNA sequence: TGTGCCAGCAGTTCACCGGGACAGGGTAATCAAGAGACCCAGTACTTC. Its translation is CASSSPGQGNQETQYF.